This is a list of T cell receptor beta chains from one sample in a study of CD8+CD57+ T cells in acquired aplastic anemia. TCRdb redid the calling of the reads with MiXCR, one entry per CDR3 protein. This sample has 170,000 or so distinct CDR3 sequences, with about three fifths found just once. The specimen was sorted CD4+, CD8+, or CD8+CD57+ T cells (not recorded which) from PBMCs. These TCRs come from a human donor with aplastic anemia. Each CDR3 is given with its conserved first and last residue. D genes are given only for firm matches. The size of a clone is reported for some rows only, either as once, few or many, or as a class for expanded clones.

J gene,D gene,clone size,V gene,CDR3 DNA,CDR3 protein
TRBJ1-2,NA,many,TRBV12-3/TRBV12-4,TGTGCCAGCACTAACCCCCGGGCCGAAGCATATGGCTACACCTTC,CASTNPRAEAYGYTF
TRBJ2-1,NA,NA,TRBV4-2,TGTGCCAGCAGCTTCCAAAGCGACAATGAGCAGTTCTTC,CASSFQSDNEQFF
TRBJ1-5,NA,NA,TRBV20-1,TGCAGTGCTACGGTATCCCCCCGTCAGCCCCAGCATTTT,CSATVSPRQPQHF
TRBJ2-7,NA,NA,TRBV5-1,TGCGCCAGCAGCTTGGCGGGCGAGGGCGAGCAGTACTTC,CASSLAGEGEQYF
TRBJ2-1,TRBD1,NA,TRBV10-2,TGCGCCAGCAGTGAGTCGACGGTCCAGGGGGTCCCAGTCTACAATGAGCAGTTCTTC,CASSESTVQGVPVYNEQFF
TRBJ1-5,NA,many,TRBV29-1,TGCAGCTTAGAGAATTCAGGGGACCCCAGTTTTTGTGGCAATCAGCCCCAGCATTTT,CSLENSGDPSFCGNQPQHF
TRBJ1-2,TRBD1,few,TRBV15,TGTGCCACCAGCACAAGGACAACAGGGGTAGGCTACACCTTC,CATSTRTTGVGYTF
TRBJ2-7,NA,many,TRBV7-9,TGTGCCAGCAGCTTAGAGGTTAGCCGCGAGCAGTACTTC,CASSLEVSREQYF
TRBJ2-7,TRBD1,many,TRBV11-2,TGTGCCAGCAGCCCCTCGGGACAGGCCTACGAGCAGTACTTC,CASSPSGQAYEQYF
TRBJ1-4,NA,NA,TRBV15,TGTGCCACCAGCAGAGCTCGGGGGGCAGGAGAAAAACTGTTTTTT,CATSRARGAGEKLFF
TRBJ2-1,TRBD1,NA,TRBV7-8,TGTGCCAGCAGCTTACCCGGAGACAGGGGCGTCTTC,CASSLPGDRGVF
TRBJ2-7,TRBD2,once,TRBV10-3,TGTGCCATCAGCCTTAATGGACTAGCGGGAGGCGAGCAGTACTTC,CAISLNGLAGGEQYF
TRBJ1-6,NA,NA,TRBV2,TGTGCCAGCAGTTTTGTGGGGAGGTCCTATAATTCACCCCTCCACTTT,CASSFVGRSYNSPLHF
TRBJ2-7,NA,NA,TRBV5-6,TGTGCCAGCAGCCCGCGGGACAGACCCTACGAGCAGTACTTC,CASSPRDRPYEQYF
TRBJ2-1,NA,NA,TRBV7-2,TGTGCCAGCATGATGACGGGAAGTCGGGCCTACAATGAGCAGTTCTTC,CASMMTGSRAYNEQFF
TRBJ2-7,NA,NA,TRBV4-1,TGCGCCAGCAGCCAGGGACAAGCCTACGAGCAGTACTTC,CASSQGQAYEQYF
TRBJ1-1,NA,NA,TRBV29-1,TGCAGCGTGCCTCTCGGCGGAGAAGCTTTCTTT,CSVPLGGEAFF
TRBJ2-3,NA,NA,TRBV7-6,TGTGCAAGCAGCTTCAACGCGTGGGACAAACCCACAGATACGCAGTATTTT,CASSFNAWDKPTDTQYF
TRBJ1-1,TRBD1,NA,TRBV15,TGTGCCACCAGCAGATCCCTACAGGGGACCGGCACTGAAGCTTTCTTT,CATSRSLQGTGTEAFF
TRBJ1-1,NA,NA,TRBV20-1,TGCAGTGCTTCCGAGTACACTGAAGCTTTCTTT,CSASEYTEAFF
TRBJ2-7,NA,NA,TRBV27,TGTGCCAGCAGTTTATCGACAGGCCGGCTCTACGAGCAGTACTTC,CASSLSTGRLYEQYF
TRBJ1-1,NA,NA,TRBV20-1,TGCAGTGCTCCACCCAGGTCTACTGAAGCTTTCTTT,CSAPPRSTEAFF
TRBJ2-3,NA,once,TRBV7-2,TGTGCCAGCAGCTTAGCCACCGTAGGCGGGACAGATACGCAGTATTTT,CASSLATVGGTDTQYF
TRBJ2-3,NA,many,TRBV5-1,TGCGCCAGCAGCTTGCCGGGGCTCACAGATACGCAGTATTTT,CASSLPGLTDTQYF
TRBJ2-7,TRBD1,few,TRBV7-2,TGTGCCAGCAGTTCCATTGACAGGGGGGTCTACGAGCAGTACTTC,CASSSIDRGVYEQYF
TRBJ2-5,NA,NA,TRBV12-3/TRBV12-4,TGTGCCAGCAGTTTCGTGGGGCAAGAGACCCAGTACTTC,CASSFVGQETQYF
TRBJ1-1,TRBD1,NA,TRBV7-3,TGTGCCAGCAGCTTGACAGGGGGCTTAACTGCAGCTTTCTTT,CASSLTGGLTAAFF
TRBJ2-7,TRBD1,few,TRBV7-6,TGTGCCAGCAGCTTAGCCCCGGCAGGGGGCAGCTACGAGCAGTACTTC,CASSLAPAGGSYEQYF
TRBJ1-6,NA,NA,TRBV5-1,TGCGCCAGCAGCTTGGAGGGGTCAGTTTATAATTCACCCCTCCACTTT,CASSLEGSVYNSPLHF
TRBJ2-3,NA,many,TRBV11-3,TGTGCCAGCAGCCCAGGGGGGGCGATTACAGATACGCAGTATTTT,CASSPGGAITDTQYF
TRBJ2-3,NA,NA,TRBV7-2,TGTGCCAGCAGCTTAACAGCGACTAGCACAGATACGCAGTATTTT,CASSLTATSTDTQYF
TRBJ2-3,NA,few,TRBV2,TGTGCCAGCAGTGGACTCACTAGCACAGATACGCAGTATTTT,CASSGLTSTDTQYF
TRBJ2-3,TRBD2,NA,TRBV5-1,TGCGCCAGCAGCTTGGGGGGGGGACTTGATACGCAGTATTTT,CASSLGGGLDTQYF
TRBJ2-7,NA,NA,TRBV20-1,TGCAGTGCCCTTGGGGTTGACATCTGGCACGAGCAGTACTTC,CSALGVDIWHEQYF
TRBJ2-7,NA,NA,TRBV6-1,TGTGCCAGCAGGGACGGACTTTACGAGCAGTACTTC,CASRDGLYEQYF
TRBJ1-6,TRBD1,once,TRBV12-3/TRBV12-4,TGTGCCAGCGCTCTTGAGGGACAGGGTAATTCACCCCTCCACTTT,CASALEGQGNSPLHF
TRBJ2-7,NA,NA,TRBV7-9,TGTGCCAGCAGCTTTGGACGGTCCAGCTCCTACGAGCAGTACTTC,CASSFGRSSSYEQYF
TRBJ2-4,NA,many,TRBV15,TGTGCCACCAGCATCCCGCGAACCAAAAACATTCAGTACTTC,CATSIPRTKNIQYF
TRBJ2-5,NA,many,TRBV24-1,TGTGCCACCAGTGATTTGAACAGGGAGGAGACCCAGTACTTC,CATSDLNREETQYF
TRBJ1-4,NA,NA,TRBV9,TGTGCCAGCAGCGCCCCGGGAGGACAGCCTAATGAAAAACTGTTTTTT,CASSAPGGQPNEKLFF
TRBJ1-2,NA,many,TRBV5-1,TGCGCCAGCCGGCCCCGGGGGGCTTGGGGCTACACCTTC,CASRPRGAWGYTF